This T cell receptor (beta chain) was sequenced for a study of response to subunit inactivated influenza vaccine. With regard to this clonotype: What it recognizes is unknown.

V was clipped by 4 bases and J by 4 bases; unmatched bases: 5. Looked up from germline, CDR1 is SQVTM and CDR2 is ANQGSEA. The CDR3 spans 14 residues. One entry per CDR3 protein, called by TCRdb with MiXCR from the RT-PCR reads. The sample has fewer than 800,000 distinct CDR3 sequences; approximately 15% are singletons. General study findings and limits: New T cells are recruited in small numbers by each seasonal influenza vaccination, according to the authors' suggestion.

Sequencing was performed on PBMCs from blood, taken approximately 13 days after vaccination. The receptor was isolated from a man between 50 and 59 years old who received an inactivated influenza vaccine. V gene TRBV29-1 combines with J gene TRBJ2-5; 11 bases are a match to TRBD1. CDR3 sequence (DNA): TGCAGCGTTGGCAGGACAGGGGGCCGAGAGACCCAGTACTTC. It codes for CSVGRTGGRETQYF.